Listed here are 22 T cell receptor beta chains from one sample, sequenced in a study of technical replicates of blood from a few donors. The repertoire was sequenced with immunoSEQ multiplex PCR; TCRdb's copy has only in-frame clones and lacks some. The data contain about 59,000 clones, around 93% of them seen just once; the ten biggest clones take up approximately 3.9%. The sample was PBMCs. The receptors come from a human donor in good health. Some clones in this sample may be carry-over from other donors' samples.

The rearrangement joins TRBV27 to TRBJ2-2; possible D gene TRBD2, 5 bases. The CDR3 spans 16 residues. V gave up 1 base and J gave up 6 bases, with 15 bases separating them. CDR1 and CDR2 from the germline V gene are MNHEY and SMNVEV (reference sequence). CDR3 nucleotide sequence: TGTGCCAGCAGTTTATTTGCGGGCCTGGGCGCCGGGGAGCTGTTTTTT. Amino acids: CASSLFAGLGAGELFF.

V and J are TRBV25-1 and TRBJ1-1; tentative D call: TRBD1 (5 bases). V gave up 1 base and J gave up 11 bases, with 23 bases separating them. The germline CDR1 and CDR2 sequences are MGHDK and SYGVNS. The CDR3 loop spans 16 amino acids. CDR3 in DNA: TGTGCCAGCAGTGAATTGGACGGGAGGGACGGGAGTTCGGCTTTCTTT. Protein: CASSELDGRDGSSAFF.

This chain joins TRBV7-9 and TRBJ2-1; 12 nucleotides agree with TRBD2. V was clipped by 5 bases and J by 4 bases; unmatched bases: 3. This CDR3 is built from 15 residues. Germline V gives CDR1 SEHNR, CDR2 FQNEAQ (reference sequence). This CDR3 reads CASSTGLAGYNEQFF. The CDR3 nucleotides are TGTGCCAGCAGCACTGGACTAGCGGGGTACAATGAGCAGTTCTTC.

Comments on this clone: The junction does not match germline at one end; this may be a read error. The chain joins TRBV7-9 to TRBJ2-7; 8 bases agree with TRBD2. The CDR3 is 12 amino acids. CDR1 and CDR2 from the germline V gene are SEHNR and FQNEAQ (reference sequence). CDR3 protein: CAGRRIAGTLQF. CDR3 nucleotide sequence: TGTGCCGGCAGGAGGATAGCGGGAACTCTCCAGTTC.

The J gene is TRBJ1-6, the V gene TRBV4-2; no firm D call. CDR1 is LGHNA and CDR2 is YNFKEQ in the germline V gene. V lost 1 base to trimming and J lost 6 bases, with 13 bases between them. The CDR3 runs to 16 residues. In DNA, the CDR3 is TGTGCCAGCAGCCAAGTTTCTCGAGGGTCTAATTCACCCCTCCACTTT. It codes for CASSQVSRGSNSPLHF.

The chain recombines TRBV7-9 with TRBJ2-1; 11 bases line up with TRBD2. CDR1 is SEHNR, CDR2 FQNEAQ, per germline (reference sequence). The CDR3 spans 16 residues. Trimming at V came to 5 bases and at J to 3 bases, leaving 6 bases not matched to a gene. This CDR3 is CASSPWTSGRYNEQFF. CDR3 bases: TGTGCCAGCAGCCCGTGGACTAGCGGGCGCTACAATGAGCAGTTCTTC.

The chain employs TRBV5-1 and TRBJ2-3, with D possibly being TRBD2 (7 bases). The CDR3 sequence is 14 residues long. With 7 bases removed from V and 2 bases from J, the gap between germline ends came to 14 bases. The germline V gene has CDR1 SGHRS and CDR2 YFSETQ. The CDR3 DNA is TGCGCCAGCCGGGGGGCGGAATACACAGATACGCAGTATTTT. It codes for CASRGAEYTDTQYF.

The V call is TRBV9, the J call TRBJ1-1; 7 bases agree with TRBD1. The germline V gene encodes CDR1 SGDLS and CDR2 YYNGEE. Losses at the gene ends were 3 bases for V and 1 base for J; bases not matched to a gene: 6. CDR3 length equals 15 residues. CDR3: CASSAVPGGNTEAFF. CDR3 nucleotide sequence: TGTGCCAGCAGCGCCGTCCCAGGGGGGAACACTGAAGCTTTCTTT.

The CDR3 protein is CASSEFGRDTEAFF. The CDR3 DNA reads as TGTGCCAGCAGTGAATTTGGCAGGGATACTGAAGCTTTCTTT. The rearrangement links TRBV6-1 to TRBJ1-1; D possibly corresponds to TRBD1 (5 bases). V was trimmed by 2 bases and J by 5 bases, leaving 12 bases between them. Germline assignment: CDR1 MNHNS and CDR2 SASEGT. The CDR3 sequence is 14 residues long.

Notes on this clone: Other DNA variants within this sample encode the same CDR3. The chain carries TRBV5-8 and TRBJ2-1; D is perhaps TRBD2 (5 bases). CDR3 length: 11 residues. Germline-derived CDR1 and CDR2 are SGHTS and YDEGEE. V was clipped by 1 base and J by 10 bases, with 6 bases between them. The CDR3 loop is CASSLRGEQFF. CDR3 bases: TGTGCCAGCAGCTTGAGAGGGGAGCAGTTCTTC.

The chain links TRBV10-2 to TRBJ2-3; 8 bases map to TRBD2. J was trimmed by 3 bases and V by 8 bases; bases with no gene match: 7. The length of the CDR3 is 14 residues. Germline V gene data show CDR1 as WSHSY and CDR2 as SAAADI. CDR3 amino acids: CASRAGRGTDTQYF. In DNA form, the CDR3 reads TGCGCCAGCCGAGCCGGGAGGGGGACAGATACGCAGTATTTT.

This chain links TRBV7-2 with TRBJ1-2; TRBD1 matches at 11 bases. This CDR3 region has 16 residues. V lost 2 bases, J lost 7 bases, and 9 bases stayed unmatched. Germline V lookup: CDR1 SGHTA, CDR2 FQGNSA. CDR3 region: CASSLRTGGGLGGYTF. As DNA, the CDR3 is TGTGCCAGCAGCTTAAGGACAGGGGGCGGCCTGGGTGGCTACACCTTC. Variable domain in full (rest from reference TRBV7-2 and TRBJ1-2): GAGVSQSPSNKVTEKGKDVELRCDPISGHTALYWYRQSLGQGLEFLIYFQGNSAPDKSGLPSDRFSAERTGGSVSTLTIQRTQQEDSAVYLCASSLRTGGGLGGYTFGSGTRLTVV.

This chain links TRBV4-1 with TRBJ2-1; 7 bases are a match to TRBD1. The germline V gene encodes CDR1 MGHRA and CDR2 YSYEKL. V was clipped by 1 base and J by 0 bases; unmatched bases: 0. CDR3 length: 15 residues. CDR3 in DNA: TGCGCCAGCAGCCAAGGACAGGGCTCCTACAATGAGCAGTTCTTC. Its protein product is CASSQGQGSYNEQFF.

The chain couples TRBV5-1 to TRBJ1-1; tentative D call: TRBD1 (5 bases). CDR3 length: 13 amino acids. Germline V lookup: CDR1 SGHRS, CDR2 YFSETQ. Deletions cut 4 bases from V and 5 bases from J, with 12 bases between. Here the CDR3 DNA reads TGCGCCAGCAGCCCTCCAGGGATTACTGAAGCTTTCTTT. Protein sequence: CASSPPGITEAFF.

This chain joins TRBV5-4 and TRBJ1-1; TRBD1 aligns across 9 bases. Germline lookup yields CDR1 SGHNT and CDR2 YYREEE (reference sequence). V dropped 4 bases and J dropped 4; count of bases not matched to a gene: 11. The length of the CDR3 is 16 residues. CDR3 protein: CASSPRTGAQGTEAFF. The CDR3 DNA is TGTGCCAGCAGCCCTAGGACAGGGGCGCAGGGCACTGAAGCTTTCTTT.

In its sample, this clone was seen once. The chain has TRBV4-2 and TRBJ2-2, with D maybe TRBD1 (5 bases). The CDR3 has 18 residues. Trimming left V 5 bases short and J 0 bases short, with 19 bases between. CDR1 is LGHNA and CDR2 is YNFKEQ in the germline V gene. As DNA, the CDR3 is TGTGCCAGCAGCTCCCTTGTGCTGACAGCAACGAACACCGGGGAGCTGTTTTTT. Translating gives CASSSLVLTATNTGELFF.

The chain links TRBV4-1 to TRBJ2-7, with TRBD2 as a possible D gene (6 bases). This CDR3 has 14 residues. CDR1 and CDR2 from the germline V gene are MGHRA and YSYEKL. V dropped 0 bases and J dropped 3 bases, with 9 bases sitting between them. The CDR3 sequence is CASSQEGTFYEQYF. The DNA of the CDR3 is TGCGCCAGCAGCCAAGAAGGGACTTTCTACGAGCAGTACTTC.

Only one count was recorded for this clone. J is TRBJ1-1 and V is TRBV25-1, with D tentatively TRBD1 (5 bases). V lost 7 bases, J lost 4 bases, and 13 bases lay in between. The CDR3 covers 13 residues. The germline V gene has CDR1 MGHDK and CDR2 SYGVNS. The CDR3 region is CASIKGGATEAFF. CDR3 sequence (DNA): TGTGCCAGCATAAAGGGAGGGGCCACTGAAGCTTTCTTT.

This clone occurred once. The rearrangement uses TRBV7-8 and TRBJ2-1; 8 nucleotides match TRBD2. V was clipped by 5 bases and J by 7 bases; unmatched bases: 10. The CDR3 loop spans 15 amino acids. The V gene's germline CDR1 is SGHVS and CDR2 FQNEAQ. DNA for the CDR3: TGTGCCAGCAGCCCCGACTTGCTAGCGGGTAATGAGCAGTTCTTC. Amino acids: CASSPDLLAGNEQFF.

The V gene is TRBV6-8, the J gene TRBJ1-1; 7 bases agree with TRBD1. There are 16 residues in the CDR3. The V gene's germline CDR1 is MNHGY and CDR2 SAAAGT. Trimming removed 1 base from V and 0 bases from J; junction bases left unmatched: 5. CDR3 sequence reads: CASSYLKQGMNTEAFF. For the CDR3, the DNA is TGTGCCAGCAGTTACTTGAAACAGGGGATGAACACTGAAGCTTTCTTT.

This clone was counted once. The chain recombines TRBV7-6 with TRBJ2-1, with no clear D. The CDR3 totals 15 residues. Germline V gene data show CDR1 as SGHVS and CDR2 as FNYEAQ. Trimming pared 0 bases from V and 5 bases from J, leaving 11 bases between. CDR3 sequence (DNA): TGTGCCAGCAGCTTAGCTGCGCGCTTAAACAATGAGCAGTTCTTC. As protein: CASSLAARLNNEQFF.

CDR3 DNA: TGCGCCAGCAGCCAAGGCCCGCGGCCCCAGCATTTT. Translating gives CASSQGPRPQHF. The rearrangement links TRBV4-1 to TRBJ1-5; D gene ambiguous. The CDR3 totals 12 residues. V lost 1 base, J lost 9 bases, and 7 bases lay in between. Germline values: CDR1 MGHRA, CDR2 YSYEKL.